One sample yielded the 4 T cell receptor beta chains listed below, sequenced in a study of human T cells and chemical hapten exposure. As for time point: patch test 1, 2 weeks after DPC sensitization. Treatment of the sample: therapeutic diphenylcyclopropenone sensitization with weekly scalp DPC. TCRdb independently ran MiXCR on the RACE reads; one entry per CDR3 protein. The sample carries approximately 60,000 distinct CDR3 sequences, about 9.3% recorded once. The input for sequencing was whole blood, taken in connection with sensitization to the hapten diphenylcyclopropenone (DPC). The receptors were sampled from a woman in her thirties or forties with alopecia areata. Some clones in this sample may be carry-over from other donors' samples.

This clonotype has at least ten counts. The J gene is TRBJ2-7, the V gene TRBV29-1, with D possibly being TRBD2 (5 bases). Looked up from germline, CDR1 is SQVTM and CDR2 is ANQGSEA. The CDR3 sequence is 12 residues long. V shed 4 bases and J shed 4 bases, with 11 bases lying between them. The CDR3 nucleotides are TGCAGCGTTGGAGGACGCGGGTACGAGCAGTACTTC. This gives the protein CSVGGRGYEQYF.

CDR3 residues: CASSSTGGRTEAFF. DNA for the CDR3: TGTGCCAGCAGCTCCACAGGGGGCCGAACTGAAGCTTTCTTT. The rearrangement joins TRBV7-9 to TRBJ1-1; 9 bases align to TRBD1. The ends lost 4 bases at V and 5 bases at J; junction bases unmatched: 5. The length of the CDR3 is 14 residues. Germline CDR1 SEHNR, CDR2 FQNEAQ (reference sequence).

This clonotype has more than one count but fewer than ten. The chain has TRBV9 and TRBJ2-3, with 10 bases that match TRBD2. The V gene end was trimmed by 0 bases and the J gene end by 7 bases; junction bases not matched to a gene: 5. From germline, CDR1 is SGDLS and CDR2 YYNGEE. The CDR3 covers 15 residues. This CDR3 reads CASSVGTSGVHTQYF. As DNA, the CDR3 is TGTGCCAGCAGCGTAGGGACTAGCGGAGTTCATACGCAGTATTTT.

This clonotype appeared many times. This rearrangement joins TRBV6-5 to TRBJ2-7; 13 bases map to TRBD2. With V trimmed by 6 bases and J by 2 bases, 4 bases remained unmatched. The CDR3 contains 15 residues. The V gene's germline CDR1 is MNHEY and CDR2 SVGAGI. The CDR3 coding sequence is TGTGCCAGCAGCGAGACTAGCGGGGGGCCCTACGAGCAGTACTTC. Its protein is CASSETSGGPYEQYF.